The T cell receptor (beta chain) under discussion was sequenced for a study of blood T cell repertoires in COVID-19. This CDR3 is 16 amino acids long. CDR1 and CDR2 from the germline V gene are PRHDT and FYEKMQ (reference sequence). Trimming took 1 base from V and 5 from J; bases not matched to a gene: 9. Generated by immunoSEQ multiplex PCR, the TCRdb table keeps only in-frame clones and is missing some. The repertoire includes 430,000 or so clones, more than 75% of them detected once, and about 1.7% sits in the top ten. Material: PBMCs or T cells enriched from blood (not recorded which). This TCR was recovered from a woman between 40 and 55 years old who had recovered from COVID-19. The chain uses TRBV13 and TRBJ1-2; 8 bases are shared with TRBD1. The CDR3 region has the DNA TGTGCCAGCAGCTTAGACCAAGGACAGGGCTGGTATGGCTACACCTTC. Translating gives CASSLDQGQGWYGYTF.